Each of the 12 T cell receptor beta chains below was sequenced from the same sample in a study of blood T cell repertoires in COVID-19. Clones were read by immunoSEQ multiplex PCR, and TCRdb kept only the in-frame ones, dropping some. In the table there are a few hundred thousand clones, over 75% of which are singletons. The material sequenced was peripheral blood. The receptors here all came from a human donor in a cohort sampled during active COVID-19.

This chain uses TRBV19 with TRBJ1-5, with D unclear. With 6 bases removed from V and 4 bases from J, the gap between germline ends came to 13 bases. This CDR3 contains 14 residues. CDR1 is LNHDA, CDR2 SQIVND, per germline (reference sequence). The CDR3 reads CASSLWEINQPQHF. The CDR3, as DNA: TGTGCCAGTAGCCTATGGGAGATTAATCAGCCCCAGCATTTT.

The chain links TRBV19 to TRBJ1-1; perhaps TRBD1 as D (6 bases). The CDR3 covers 15 residues. Germline V lookup: CDR1 LNHDA, CDR2 SQIVND (reference sequence). Trimming left V 7 bases short and J 3 bases short, with 18 bases between. The CDR3 loop reads CASTSQGSFDTEAFF. CDR3 nucleotides: TGTGCCAGTACCTCTCAGGGGAGTTTTGACACTGAAGCTTTCTTT.

J is TRBJ1-6 and V is TRBV5-1, with a tentative D call TRBD1 (5 bases). Trimming took off 0 bases at V and 8 bases at J, with 15 bases between the two ends. Germline V gene sequence: CDR1 SGHRS, CDR2 YFSETQ. The CDR3 runs to 16 residues. This CDR3 is CASSLVSGKWDSPLHF. As DNA, the CDR3 is TGCGCCAGCAGCTTGGTGTCAGGGAAATGGGATTCACCCCTCCACTTT.

The chain links TRBV18 to TRBJ2-3; TRBD1 matches 11 bases. This CDR3 spans 16 amino acids. Germline-derived CDR1 and CDR2 are KGHSH and LQKENI. After removal of 2 bases from V and 1 base from J, the junction contained 2 bases not matched to a gene. Here the CDR3 reads CASSPRGQGGTDTQYF. The CDR3 bases are TGTGCCAGCTCACCAAGGGGACAGGGGGGCACAGATACGCAGTATTTT. Using reference TRBV18 and TRBJ2-3 for the parts outside the CDR3, the full variable domain is NAGVMQNPRHLVRRRGQEARLRCSPMKGHSHVYWYRQLPEEGLKFMVYLQKENIIDESGMPKERFSAEFPKEGPSILRIQQVVRGDSAAYFCASSPRGQGGTDTQYFGPGTRLTVL.

This sequence joins TRBV24-1 and TRBJ2-7, with D possibly TRBD2 on 6 matching bases. Germline V gene data show CDR1 as KGHDR and CDR2 as SFDVKD. The CDR3 consists of 16 residues. V was shortened by 3 bases and J by 7 bases, with 21 bases between the two germline ends. The CDR3 loop reads CATSDPHPAGHGEQYF. For the CDR3, the DNA is TGTGCCACCAGTGATCCACACCCTGCGGGGCATGGGGAGCAGTACTTC.

V and J are TRBV7-3 and TRBJ2-1, with 10 bases aligning to TRBD2. CDR1 SGHTA and CDR2 FQGTGA come from the germline V gene. This CDR3 contains 20 residues. With 4 bases clipped from V and 3 bases from J, the junction kept 18 bases outside the gene matches. As DNA, the CDR3 is TGTGCCAGCAGCTCAGCCCCGTTAAACCCCCGGACTAGCGGCTACAATGAGCAGTTCTTC. It encodes CASSSAPLNPRTSGYNEQFF.

This clone was detected once. J is TRBJ2-7 and V is TRBV19, with TRBD1 matching over 7 bases. In germline, CDR1 is LNHDA, CDR2 SQIVND (reference sequence). The ends lost 5 bases at V and 2 bases at J; junction bases unmatched: 6. CDR3 size: 14 residues. For the CDR3, the DNA is TGTGCCAGTAGTCAAGGAAGGGGGCCCTACGAGCAGTACTTC. Its translation is CASSQGRGPYEQYF.

The J gene is TRBJ1-2, the V gene TRBV27; possible D gene TRBD1, 5 bases. The V end was cut by 2 bases, the J end by 5 bases, with 9 bases between. This CDR3 comprises 13 residues. Germline V gene lookup returns CDR1 MNHEY and CDR2 SMNVEV (reference sequence). The CDR3 DNA is TGTGCCAGCAGTTTAGGGGGGGGGTATGGCTACACCTTC. Protein sequence: CASSLGGGYGYTF.

The V and J genes are TRBV19 and TRBJ1-4, with a weak D call TRBD1 (6 bases). The CDR3 covers 15 residues. V lost 3 bases to trimming and J lost 7 bases, with 15 bases between them. CDR1 and CDR2 (germline): LNHDA, SQIVND (reference sequence). The CDR3 region is CASSILQGITEKLFF. In DNA, the CDR3 is TGTGCCAGTAGTATCCTGCAGGGGATCACTGAAAAACTGTTTTTT.

The J gene is TRBJ1-2, the V gene TRBV15; 7 nucleotides line up with TRBD1. The CDR3 is made up of 16 amino acids. V gave up 5 bases and J gave up 4 bases; unmatched junction bases: 13. From germline, CDR1 is LNHNV and CDR2 YYDKDF (reference sequence). CDR3 sequence: CATSPAGTESFYGYTF. In nucleotides, the CDR3 is TGTGCCACCAGCCCCGCCGGGACAGAGTCTTTCTATGGCTACACCTTC.

The CDR3: CASSLHPGFLGTEAFF. The CDR3 DNA reads TGCGCCAGCAGCCTTCATCCGGGATTTTTGGGCACTGAAGCTTTCTTT. The rearrangement uses TRBV4-1 and TRBJ1-1, with no clear D. V was clipped by 4 bases and J by 4 bases, with 19 bases between them. The length of the CDR3 is 16 residues. Germline CDR1 and CDR2: MGHRA and YSYEKL.

This clone was seen more than once but under ten times. The chain carries TRBV3-1 (or the pseudogene TRBV3-2) and TRBJ1-1, with a tentative D call TRBD1 (6 bases). The CDR3 totals 17 residues. Trimming cost V 4 bases and J 1 base, with 19 bases left between them. The germline V gene encodes CDR1 LGHDT and CDR2 YNNKEL (reference sequence). CDR3 sequence: CASSRLNREGRNTEAFF. The CDR3 DNA follows: TGTGCCAGCAGCCGCCTTAACAGGGAGGGAAGGAACACTGAAGCTTTCTTT.